These 13 T cell receptor beta chains were all obtained from the same sample, sequenced in a study of cytomegalovirus exposure and HLA in healthy donors. The table came from immunoSEQ multiplex PCR; TCRdb's copy has only in-frame clones and leaves some out. This table has over 55,000 clones, more than 80% appearing once. Material for sequencing was PBMCs. The receptors derive from a man between 18 and 29 years old in good health and CMV-seronegative.

This clone was counted between two and nine times. This rearrangement joins TRBV7-9 to TRBJ1-5; 7 nucleotides match TRBD1. Trimming removed 5 bases from V and 5 bases from J; junction bases left unmatched: 0. CDR3 size: 12 residues. Germline CDR1 is SEHNR and CDR2 is FQNEAQ (reference sequence). CDR3 protein: CASSDRDQPQHF. The DNA of the CDR3 is TGTGCCAGCAGCGACAGGGATCAGCCCCAGCATTTT.

CDR3 amino acids: CASSPPRLAGGSTQYF. The CDR3 coding sequence is TGTGCCAGCTCACCACCGAGACTGGCGGGAGGGAGTACGCAGTATTTT. The rearrangement links TRBV18 to TRBJ2-3, with 9 positions matching TRBD2. Looked up from germline, CDR1 is KGHSH and CDR2 is LQKENI. This CDR3 is 16 amino acids long. With 0 bases clipped from V and 8 bases from J, the junction kept 9 bases outside the gene matches.

The chain joins TRBV9 to TRBJ1-1, with 9 nucleotides matching TRBD1. The length of the CDR3 is 15 residues. Germline V gene lookup returns CDR1 SGDLS and CDR2 YYNGEE. The V segment lost 4 bases and the J segment 1 base; nucleotides outside the gene matches: 5. The CDR3 here is CASSIRQGGNTEAFF. CDR3 nucleotides: TGTGCCAGCAGCATCCGACAGGGGGGGAACACTGAAGCTTTCTTT.

This clone appeared a single time. The chain uses TRBV5-1 and TRBJ2-1, with a possible D match to TRBD1 (5 bases). V shed 5 bases and J shed 5 bases, with 17 bases lying between them. The CDR3 spans 15 residues. In germline, CDR1 is SGHRS, CDR2 YFSETQ. As DNA, the CDR3 is TGCGCCAGCAGAACGACAGTTAAGGGGAACAATGAGCAGTTCTTC. It is translated as CASRTTVKGNNEQFF.

The V call is TRBV7-9, the J call TRBJ1-1, with 8 bases matching TRBD1. Trimming cost V 1 base and J 5 bases; bases outside gene matches: 6. The CDR3 is 15 amino acids. Germline-derived CDR1 and CDR2 are SEHNR and FQNEAQ (reference sequence). In nucleotides, the CDR3 is TGTGCCAGCAGCTTAGGGCAGGGGGCTAGGACTGAAGCTTTCTTT. Translated, it gives CASSLGQGARTEAFF.

V usage is TRBV30 and J usage is TRBJ2-5; D perhaps matches TRBD1 (7 bases). Germline V gene data show CDR1 as GTSNPN and CDR2 as SVGIG (reference sequence). Between the trimmed V and J ends, which lost 1 base and 5 bases, there was a span of 20 bases. CDR3 length: 16 residues. CDR3 loop: CAWSGRGRPGVETQYF. The DNA of the CDR3 is TGTGCCTGGAGTGGGAGGGGGCGACCCGGGGTGGAGACCCAGTACTTC.

The chain employs TRBV11-2 and TRBJ2-2; 9 bases are shared with TRBD2. The germline V gene encodes CDR1 SGHAT and CDR2 FQNNGV. The CDR3 sequence is 15 residues long. V shed 3 bases, J shed 6 bases, and the junction held 5 bases outside the gene matches. The CDR3 DNA reads as TGTGCCAGCAGCTTGCGGGAGGGAGGGTCCGGGGAGCTGTTTTTT. Protein product: CASSLREGGSGELFF.

This chain joins TRBV19 and TRBJ2-1, with D possibly TRBD2 on 5 matching bases. The CDR3 sequence is 14 residues long. The V end lost 6 bases, the J end lost 0 bases, and 9 bases lay between the germline ends. Germline assignment: CDR1 LNHDA and CDR2 SQIVND (reference sequence). The CDR3 DNA sequence: TGTGCCAGTAGAAAGCGGAGCTCCTACAATGAGCAGTTCTTC. Translating gives CASRKRSSYNEQFF.

The rearrangement joins TRBV27 to TRBJ2-7; the D is unclear. This CDR3 has 12 residues. Between the trimmed V and J ends, which lost 5 bases and 2 bases, there was a span of 7 bases. Germline V gene sequence: CDR1 MNHEY, CDR2 SMNVEV (reference sequence). CDR3 amino acids: CASSPGTYEQYF. DNA of the CDR3: TGTGCCAGCAGTCCAGGAACCTACGAGCAGTACTTC.

V gene TRBV6-4 combines with J gene TRBJ2-3, with D perhaps TRBD2 (6 bases). The germline V gene has CDR1 MRHNA and CDR2 SNTAGT. V was shortened by 2 bases and J by 0 bases, with 6 bases between the two germline ends. The CDR3 spans 14 residues. CDR3 region: CASSDGTSTDTQYF. Here the CDR3 DNA reads TGTGCCAGCAGTGACGGGACTAGCACAGATACGCAGTATTTT.

This chain uses TRBV4-1 with TRBJ1-3; possible D gene TRBD1, 6 bases. Germline values: CDR1 MGHRA, CDR2 YSYEKL. The ends were cut back, 1 base at V and 6 bases at J, with 16 bases in the middle. The CDR3 runs 16 residues. CDR3 bases: TGCGCCAGCAGCCAAGCCTCCCGAGGGGGGGCAAACACCATATATTTT. It codes for CASSQASRGGANTIYF.

Sample share makes this clone medium-sized. This sequence joins TRBV2 and TRBJ1-5; D unclear. Germline values: CDR1 SNHLY, CDR2 FYNNEI. Trimming shortened V by 1 base and J by 7 bases, and 14 bases separated the two germline ends. The CDR3 runs to 15 residues. The chain's CDR3 is CASSEVGARGQPQHF. In DNA form, the CDR3 reads TGTGCCAGCAGTGAAGTGGGCGCCCGTGGGCAGCCCCAGCATTTT.

In this sample, this clone turned up a few times. This sequence joins TRBV7-2 and TRBJ2-7; D perhaps matches TRBD2 (5 bases). CDR3 size: 14 residues. CDR1 is SGHTA, CDR2 FQGNSA, per germline. V shed 5 bases and J shed 6 bases, with 17 bases lying between them. DNA of the CDR3: TGTGCCAGCAGCCCATCAGATCTAGCTGCCGAGCAGTACTTC. Its translation: CASSPSDLAAEQYF.